This T cell receptor beta chain emerged from a study of OX40 agonist ivuxolimab in advanced cancers. As for the study more broadly: Ivuxolimab was an agonistic, fully human IgG2 monoclonal antibody directed against OX40 (CD134), a costimulatory receptor. The paper describes the monotherapy dose-escalation part (N = 52 patients) of the phase I trial of ivuxolimab. A male proportion of approximately 83% and a mean age of 60 years, ranging from 23 to 79, were recorded for the dose-escalation cohort. Of the approximately 50 patients in dose escalation, about 19 had hepatocellular carcinoma, some 15 had melanoma, 9 had renal cell carcinoma and 9 had head and neck cancer. Partial responses occurred in three dose-escalation patients, of whom one had hepatocellular carcinoma and two had cutaneous melanoma. Intravenous ivuxolimab was administered to patients every 2 weeks at six dose levels: 0.01, 0.1, 0.3, 1.5, 3 and 10 mg/kg. The point of sequencing TCRbeta in the periphery was to test whether ivuxolimab changed TCR sequence diversity and drove clonal T-cell expansion. Prior anti-PD-1, anti-PD-L1 or anti-CTLA-4 therapy was permitted, and approximately 41% of dose-escalation patients had received checkpoint inhibitors. General study outcomes and caveats: At doses of 0.1 to 3.0 mg/kg, clonal expansion of both CD4+ and CD8+ blood T cells was observed from baseline to week 6. After ivuxolimab, CD8+ T cells had more expanded clones than CD4+ T cells on average. Partial responders in the 0.1-3.0 mg/kg groups had among the lowest normalized peripheral clonal expansion, especially among CD8+ T cells. The antigen specificity of the clonally expanded peripheral T cells was not determined. Low levels of normalized T-cell clonal expansion were also seen in some patients who did not respond.

The trial excluded patients who had a history of autoimmune disease or who were on systemic immunosuppression. Peripheral blood for TCR sequencing was drawn from every dose cohort at baseline, at cycle 4 day 1 and at cycle 7 day 1. Samples were obtained from an open-label, multicenter, first-in-human phase I dose-escalation trial of ivuxolimab. Adults with locally advanced or metastatic melanoma, renal cell, hepatocellular, or head and neck squamous cell carcinoma were enrolled in the trial. CD4+ and CD8+ T cells were sorted separately from peripheral blood before TCR sequencing. The CDR3 starts with the cysteine, ends with the phenylalanine, and has 16 residues. Only the CDR3 part of the read is kept: 48 bases, read in frame from the first base. The germline V gene yields SGHAT for CDR1 and FQNNGV for CDR2. After removal of 2 bases from V and 2 bases from J, the junction retains 7 bases not matched to a gene.

Note on this clone: What antigen it recognizes has not been identified. No qualities accompany the bases; no much larger clone lies one base away.

To sequence the TCRbeta CDR3 region, genomic DNA was isolated from the sorted cells. TCRbeta CDR3 regions were sequenced using the immunoSEQ Assay. The table comes from immuneACCESS by way of TCRdb, which keeps in-frame sequences with V and J called. Part of the clones is missing from these tables; in studies checked, under half for an unresolved V gene and the rest for unknown reasons. Within this sample are about 82,000 clones, with about 90% of them counted one time only. In total, the top ten clones hold 0.65% to 0.95% of the sample. This receptor was identified in an adult with an advanced solid tumor such as melanoma, head and neck, liver or kidney cancer. This sequence uses TRBV11-2 and TRBJ2-3; a stretch of 7 junction bases matches TRBD2. The specimen comprised CD4+ or CD8+ T cells sorted from blood, sampled in a trial of the OX40 agonist ivuxolimab. The CDR3 in this case is CASSLLRGGDTDTQYF. The base sequence is TGTGCCAGCAGCTTATTGAGGGGAGGGGACACAGATACGCAGTATTTT.